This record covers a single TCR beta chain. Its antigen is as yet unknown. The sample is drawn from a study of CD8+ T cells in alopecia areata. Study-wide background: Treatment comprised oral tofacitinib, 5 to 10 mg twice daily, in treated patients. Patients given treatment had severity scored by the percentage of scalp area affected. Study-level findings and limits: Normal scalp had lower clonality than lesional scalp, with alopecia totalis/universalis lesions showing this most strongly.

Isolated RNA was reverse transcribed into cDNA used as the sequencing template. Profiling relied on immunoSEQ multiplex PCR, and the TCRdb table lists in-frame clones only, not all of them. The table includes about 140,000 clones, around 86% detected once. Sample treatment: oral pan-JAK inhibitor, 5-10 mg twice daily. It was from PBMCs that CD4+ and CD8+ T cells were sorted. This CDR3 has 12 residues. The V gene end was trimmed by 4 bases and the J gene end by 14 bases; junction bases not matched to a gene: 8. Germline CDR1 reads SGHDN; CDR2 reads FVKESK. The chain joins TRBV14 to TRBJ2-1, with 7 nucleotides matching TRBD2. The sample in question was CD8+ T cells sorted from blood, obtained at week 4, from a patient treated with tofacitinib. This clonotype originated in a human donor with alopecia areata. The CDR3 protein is CASSLGLGLKFF. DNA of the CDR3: TGTGCCAGCAGCCTTGGACTAGGGCTCAAGTTCTTC.